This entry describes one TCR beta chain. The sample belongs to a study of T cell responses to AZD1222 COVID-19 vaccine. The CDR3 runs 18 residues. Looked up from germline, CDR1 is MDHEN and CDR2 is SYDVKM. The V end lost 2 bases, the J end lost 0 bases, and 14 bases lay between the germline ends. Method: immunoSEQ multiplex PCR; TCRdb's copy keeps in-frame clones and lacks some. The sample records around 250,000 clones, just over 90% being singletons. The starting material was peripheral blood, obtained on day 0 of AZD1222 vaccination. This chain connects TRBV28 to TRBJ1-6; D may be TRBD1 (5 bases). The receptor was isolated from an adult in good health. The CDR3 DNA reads TGTGCCAGCAGTTTAGTCCCCCCAGGGAGCTCCTATAATTCACCCCTCCACTTT. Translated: CASSLVPPGSSYNSPLHF.